This entry lists 21 T cell receptor beta chains sequenced from one sample in a study of human T cells and chemical hapten exposure. Sample time point: patch test 3, about 24 weeks after DPC sensitization. Regarding treatment: therapeutic diphenylcyclopropenone sensitization with weekly scalp DPC. Via MiXCR, TCRdb re-called the RACE reads, giving one row per CDR3 protein. The repertoire holds 45,000 to 60,000 distinct CDR3 sequences, with 9.5% to 15% as singletons. The specimen comprised whole blood, sampled in connection with sensitization to the hapten diphenylcyclopropenone (DPC). These receptors all come from a man younger than 40 with alopecia areata. Some clones in this sample may be carry-over from other donors' samples.

This clonotype came up many times. The chain links TRBV5-4 to TRBJ2-1; 9 bases map to TRBD1. The CDR3 is 14 amino acids. CDR1 and CDR2 from the germline V gene are SGHNT and YYREEE (reference sequence). V trimming: 7 bases; J trimming: 6 bases; junction bases outside the gene matches: 8. CDR3 sequence: CASAWGQGLNEQFF. As DNA, the CDR3 is TGTGCCAGCGCGTGGGGACAGGGACTCAATGAGCAGTTCTTC.

The genes are TRBV20-1 and TRBJ2-3; D call uncertain. Germline assignment: CDR1 DFQATT and CDR2 SNEGSKA (reference sequence). The CDR3 contains 13 residues. Trimming left V 0 bases short and J 2 bases short, with 6 bases between. CDR3 sequence reads: CSARDLYTDTQYF. The CDR3 nucleotides are TGCAGTGCTAGAGATCTTTACACAGATACGCAGTATTTT.

This clonotype showed up just a few times. The chain recombines TRBV9 with TRBJ2-1; the D is unclear. Germline loops: CDR1 SGDLS, CDR2 YYNGEE. The CDR3 runs to 12 residues. Trimming left V 4 bases short and J 2 bases short, with 4 bases between. CDR3 nucleotide sequence: TGTGCCAGCAGCTTCGCCTACAATGAGCAGTTCTTC. Translated, it gives CASSFAYNEQFF. The whole variable domain, filled in from reference TRBV9 and TRBJ2-1, reads DSGVTQTPKHLITATGQRVTLRCSPRSGDLSVYWYQQSLDQGLQFLIQYYNGEERAKGNILERFSAQQFPDLHSELNLSSLELGDSALYFCASSFAYNEQFFGPGTRLTVL.

This clonotype qualifies as medium-sized. The chain employs TRBV27 and TRBJ2-7, with 7 bases identical to TRBD2. This CDR3 region has 13 residues. Germline CDR1 MNHEY, CDR2 SMNVEV (reference sequence). Trimming removed 3 bases from V and 6 bases from J; junction bases left unmatched: 5. Here the CDR3 DNA reads TGTGCCAGCAGTTTCGGCAGGGAGGGCGAGCAGTACTTC. Translation gives CASSFGREGEQYF.

The V call is TRBV28, the J call TRBJ1-2; D remains ambiguous. CDR1 is MDHEN and CDR2 is SYDVKM in the germline V gene. The V end lost 6 bases, the J end lost 6 bases, and 8 bases lay between the germline ends. This CDR3 has 11 amino acids. The CDR3 here is CASRDPNGYTF. CDR3 nucleotide sequence: TGTGCCAGCAGAGACCCAAATGGCTACACCTTC.

The chain recombines TRBV6-5 with TRBJ1-1; TRBD1 aligns across 11 bases. This CDR3 comprises 14 residues. The germline V gene has CDR1 MNHEY and CDR2 SVGAGI. Losses at the gene ends were 10 bases for V and 5 bases for J; bases not matched to a gene: 9. CDR3 sequence (DNA): TGTGCCACCACACCCGGACAGGGGGCGACTGAAGCTTTCTTT. Its translation: CATTPGQGATEAFF.

This clonotype has more than one count but fewer than ten. This chain uses TRBV6-6 with TRBJ2-3; D is unresolved. V shed 6 bases and J shed 1 base, with 14 bases lying between them. The CDR3 length is 15 residues. Looked up from germline, CDR1 is MNHNY and CDR2 is SVGAGI (reference sequence). CDR3 loop: CASSPRSPGTDTQYF. The CDR3 coding sequence is TGTGCCAGCAGCCCCCGTTCCCCGGGCACAGATACGCAGTATTTT.

This sequence joins TRBV4-2 and TRBJ2-7, with 7 nucleotides matching TRBD1. The junction had 8 bases not matched to a gene; V was cut back by 4 bases and J by 5 bases. Germline assignment: CDR1 LGHNA and CDR2 YNFKEQ. The CDR3 consists of 14 residues. CDR3: CASSPTGIGHEQYF. The CDR3 bases are TGTGCCAGCAGCCCGACAGGGATCGGCCACGAGCAGTACTTC.

This clonotype was counted a few times. The chain employs TRBV19 and TRBJ2-5; D possibly corresponds to TRBD2 (5 bases). CDR1 LNHDA and CDR2 SQIVND come from the germline V gene (reference sequence). Deletions cut 9 bases from V and 2 bases from J, with 10 bases between. The CDR3 covers 12 residues. CDR3 nucleotide sequence: TGTGCCAGCCCCCGGGGACAAGAGACCCAGTACTTC. Its protein is CASPRGQETQYF. Combining the CDR3 with reference TRBV19 and TRBJ2-5 gives the whole variable domain DGGITQSPKYLFRKEGQNVTLSCEQNLNHDAMYWYRQDPGQGLRLIYYSQIVNDFQKGDIAEGYSVSREKKESFPLTVTSAQKNPTAFYLCASPRGQETQYFGPGTRLLVL.

The chain links TRBV11-1 to TRBJ2-3; D tentatively fits TRBD1 or TRBD2 (5 bases each). This CDR3 spans 16 amino acids. The V end was cut by 5 bases, the J end by 2 bases, with 17 bases between. Germline CDR1 reads SGHAT; CDR2 reads FQDESV (reference sequence). The CDR3 reads CASSHPPGPVTDTQYF. The CDR3 region has the DNA TGTGCCAGCAGCCACCCTCCGGGACCGGTCACAGATACGCAGTATTTT.

This clonotype was seen at least ten times. This chain connects TRBV7-9 to TRBJ2-7, with D maybe TRBD2 (5 bases). With 7 bases removed from V and 6 bases from J, the gap between germline ends came to 10 bases. The CDR3 consists of 11 residues. Per germline, CDR1 SEHNR and CDR2 FQNEAQ (reference sequence). CDR3 coding DNA: TGTGCCAGCAACGAAAGCGGCGAGCAGTACTTC. Protein product: CASNESGEQYF.

The rearrangement links TRBV29-1 to TRBJ2-4; D perhaps matches TRBD2 (6 bases). V shed 3 bases and J shed 1 base, with 7 bases lying between them. CDR1 is SQVTM and CDR2 is ANQGSEA in the germline V gene. CDR3 length equals 13 residues. CDR3 loop: CSVDAGAKNIQYF. DNA for the CDR3: TGCAGCGTTGATGCGGGGGCCAAAAACATTCAGTACTTC.

This chain joins TRBV5-1 and TRBJ2-7, with 9 nucleotides matching TRBD1. V lost 4 bases and J lost 2; bases outside the gene matches: 4. Germline V CDR1 and CDR2: SGHRS, YFSETQ. The CDR3 has 14 amino acids. DNA of the CDR3: TGCGCCAGCAGCCCGGGACAGGGTGCCTACGAGCAGTACTTC. Its translation: CASSPGQGAYEQYF.

V usage is TRBV5-6 and J usage is TRBJ2-4; D is possibly TRBD1 (6 bases). This CDR3 contains 15 residues. The germline V and J ends were trimmed by 4 bases and 3 bases, with 14 bases remaining between them. Germline V gene lookup returns CDR1 SGHDT and CDR2 YYEEEE. CDR3 sequence: CASSPQGVGKNIQYF. DNA for the CDR3: TGTGCCAGCAGCCCACAGGGTGTCGGCAAAAACATTCAGTACTTC.

On this clonotype itself: A single base separates this from a much larger clone, so it may be a read error. The chain carries TRBV7-3 and TRBJ2-1; 10 positions agree with TRBD2. Germline V gene sequence: CDR1 SGHTA, CDR2 FQGTGA. Trimming at V came to 9 bases and at J to 4 bases, leaving 9 bases not matched to a gene. This CDR3 comprises 15 residues. CDR3 nucleotide sequence: TGTGCCAGGAGCCGGTTAGCGGGGGGATACAATGAGCAGTTCTTC. Amino acid sequence: CARSRLAGGYNEQFF.

In its sample, this clonotype was seen many times. The chain links TRBV10-3 to TRBJ2-2; no clear D. Germline CDR1 is ENHRY and CDR2 is SYGVKD. V was shortened by 0 bases and J by 8 bases, with 7 bases between the two germline ends. CDR3 length equals 13 residues. CDR3 sequence reads: CAISESMEGELFF. The CDR3 DNA is TGTGCCATCAGTGAGTCTATGGAAGGGGAGCTGTTTTTT.

The chain joins TRBV12-3 or TRBV12-4 to TRBJ1-6; 7 nucleotides agree with TRBD1. This CDR3 has 19 residues. The trim removed 5 bases at V and 0 bases at J, leaving 13 bases unmatched. CDR3 DNA: TGTGCCAGCAGTCTAAGGGGGCCTGGCTCGAGCTCCTATAATTCACCCCTCCACTTT. Amino acid sequence: CASSLRGPGSSSYNSPLHF.

The chain couples TRBV28 to TRBJ2-7; D is possibly TRBD1 or TRBD2 (5 bases each). Germline V gives CDR1 MDHEN, CDR2 SYDVKM. Trimming took off 6 bases at V and 6 bases at J, with 15 bases between the two ends. This CDR3 has 13 amino acids. This CDR3 reads CASRPTGPGEQYF. CDR3 sequence (DNA): TGTGCCAGCAGACCGACGGGACCGGGCGAGCAGTACTTC.

A few counts support this clonotype. The chain joins TRBV27 to TRBJ2-3, with D tentatively TRBD1 (5 bases). V was trimmed by 7 bases and J by 0 bases, leaving 11 bases between them. The germline V gene has CDR1 MNHEY and CDR2 SMNVEV (reference sequence). The CDR3 totals 14 residues. The CDR3 region has the DNA TGTGCCAGCAACAAGGCAGGGAGCACAGATACGCAGTATTTT. Translating gives CASNKAGSTDTQYF.

This clonotype has a count of ten or more. The chain joins TRBV2 to TRBJ1-5, with no clear D. The ends were cut back, 6 bases at V and 4 bases at J, with 10 bases in the middle. Germline CDR1 and CDR2: SNHLY and FYNNEI. This CDR3 is 13 amino acids long. The CDR3 DNA reads as TGTGCCAGCAGGTCTACGGGAAATCAGCCCCAGCATTTT. This codes for CASRSTGNQPQHF.

This clonotype showed up just a few times. The CDR3 loop is CSAARGEETQYF. The DNA for the CDR3 is TGCAGCGCTGCCCGGGGGGAAGAGACCCAGTACTTC. This rearrangement joins TRBV29-1 to TRBJ2-5, with 7 positions matching TRBD2. Germline V gene lookup returns CDR1 SQVTM and CDR2 ANQGSEA. Trimming at V came to 7 bases and at J to 3 bases, leaving 5 bases not matched to a gene. The CDR3 length is 12 residues.